The 13 T cell receptor beta chains given below trace back to one sample, sequenced in a study of spatial heterogeneity in lung cancer. TCRdb ran MiXCR on the 5' RACE reads and lists one entry per CDR3 protein. This sample has about 36,000 distinct CDR3 sequences; around 5.2% occur once, and the top ten carry around 26%. Time point meaning: sample taken at primary tumor resection. Extraction of whole RNA from tumor, nontumor lung or frozen PBMC preceded unsorted sequencing. The sample in question was PBMCs, obtained at surgery. These receptor sequences come from a female donor with early-stage non-small cell lung cancer.

This clonotype has only a few counts. The V and J genes are TRBV20-1 and TRBJ2-7; D not certain. The CDR3 consists of 14 residues. Between the trimmed V and J ends, which lost 6 bases and 0 bases, there was a span of 15 bases. Germline V gene lookup returns CDR1 DFQATT and CDR2 SNEGSKA (reference sequence). The CDR3 region is CSAGGHLSSYEQYF. Here the CDR3 DNA reads TGCAGTGCGGGTGGCCACTTGAGCTCCTACGAGCAGTACTTC.

This chain joins TRBV7-2 and TRBJ2-7; D perhaps matches TRBD1 (5 bases). The CDR3 spans 17 residues. Trimming cost V 2 bases and J 2 bases, with 19 bases left between them. In germline, CDR1 is SGHTA, CDR2 FQGNSA. This chain's CDR3 is CASSLRGGAIIPYEQYF. As DNA, the CDR3 is TGTGCCAGCAGCTTAAGGGGTGGGGCAATCATTCCCTACGAGCAGTACTTC. Complete variable domain (other parts from reference TRBV7-2 and TRBJ2-7): GAGVSQSPSNKVTEKGKDVELRCDPISGHTALYWYRQSLGQGLEFLIYFQGNSAPDKSGLPSDRFSAERTGGSVSTLTIQRTQQEDSAVYLCASSLRGGAIIPYEQYFGPGTRLTVT.

This clonotype was observed a handful of times. The rearrangement uses TRBV3-1 and TRBJ2-7; D is perhaps TRBD1 (6 bases). CDR3 size: 14 residues. CDR1 and CDR2 (germline): LGHDT, YNNKEL (reference sequence). V was shortened by 1 base and J by 3 bases, with 10 bases between the two germline ends. Here the CDR3 DNA reads TGTGCCAGCAGCCAAGGGAGACAGGACTACGAGCAGTACTTC. Translation gives CASSQGRQDYEQYF.

In its sample, this clonotype was seen a few times. This chain uses TRBV7-9 with TRBJ2-5; D not resolved. CDR1 and CDR2 (germline): SEHNR, FQNEAQ (reference sequence). The length of the CDR3 is 12 residues. Trimming took off 6 bases at V and 4 bases at J, with 9 bases between the two ends. The chain's CDR3 is CASRVSRETQYF. The CDR3 nucleotides read TGTGCCAGCAGAGTGAGCCGAGAGACCCAGTACTTC.

J is TRBJ2-7 and V is TRBV6-2 or TRBV6-3; possible D gene TRBD1, 5 bases. The CDR3 loop spans 14 amino acids. V gave up 9 bases and J gave up 5 bases, with 20 bases separating them. Germline V gene data show CDR1 as MNHEY and CDR2 as SVGEGT. The CDR3 nucleotides read TGTGCCAGTTCCCGATGGGGCGCAGGAGACGAGCAGTACTTC. Amino acids: CASSRWGAGDEQYF.

The gene calls are TRBV29-1 and TRBJ2-7; the match to TRBD1 covers 9 bases. Per the germline V gene, CDR1 is SQVTM and CDR2 is ANQGSEA. The CDR3 is made up of 11 amino acids. With 6 bases clipped from V and 5 bases from J, the junction kept 2 bases outside the gene matches. CDR3: CSVRTGDEQYF. The CDR3 DNA is TGCAGCGTCAGGACAGGGGACGAGCAGTACTTC.

On this clonotype itself: Possible read error: a much larger clone is one base away. V and J are TRBV3-1 and TRBJ1-1; possibly TRBD1 for D (6 bases). Per the germline V gene, CDR1 is LGHDT and CDR2 is YNNKEL (reference sequence). The CDR3 is 14 amino acids. CDR3 nucleotide sequence: TGTGGCAGCAGCCAGAACTCAAGGGGGAATGAAGCTTTCTTT. Translation: CGSSQNSRGNEAFF.

A few counts support this clonotype. The chain recombines TRBV19 with TRBJ2-7; the match to TRBD2 covers 12 bases. With V trimmed by 6 bases and J by 0 bases, 3 bases remained unmatched. The germline CDR1 and CDR2 sequences are LNHDA and SQIVND (reference sequence). CDR3 length: 15 residues. The CDR3 DNA reads as TGTGCCAGTAGCATGACTAGCGGGAGCTCCTACGAGCAGTACTTC. This gives the protein CASSMTSGSSYEQYF.

Regarding this clonotype: A much larger clone sits a single nucleotide away, making a read error possible. The chain carries TRBV19 and TRBJ1-2; TRBD1 might be the D (6 bases). There are 14 residues in the CDR3. Germline CDR1 LNHDA, CDR2 SQIVND (reference sequence). Trimming removed 7 bases at V and 4 bases at J, with 16 bases between. CDR3 DNA: TGTGCCAGTACCTTATCGGGGGCTTTCTATGGCTACACCTTC. Its protein is CASTLSGAFYGYTF.

This clonotype was seen a handful of times. The chain employs TRBV7-3 and TRBJ2-6; D possibly corresponds to TRBD1 (6 bases). The CDR3 is 16 residues long. The V gene's germline CDR1 is SGHTA and CDR2 FQGTGA. V was pared by 7 bases and J by 2 bases, with 15 bases between. In DNA form, the CDR3 reads TGTGCCAGCAACCAAGGGGGATTTCCTGGGGCCAACGTCCTGACTTTC. Protein: CASNQGGFPGANVLTF.

This clonotype was seen a few times. This chain joins TRBV6-1 and TRBJ1-5; a weak D match, TRBD1 (6 bases). Germline assignment: CDR1 MNHNS and CDR2 SASEGT. CDR3 length equals 15 residues. The V gene lost 5 bases and the J gene lost 5 bases, with 16 bases spanning the gap. CDR3 in DNA: TGTGCCAGCAGTTCAGGGGATGTGGATTATCAGCCCCAGCATTTT. Residues: CASSSGDVDYQPQHF.

This clonotype was recorded at least ten times. J is TRBJ2-4 and V is TRBV5-1; D is possibly TRBD1 or TRBD2 (6 bases each). The V end was cut by 4 bases, the J end by 1 base, with 12 bases between. The CDR3 extends over 15 amino acids. The V gene's germline CDR1 is SGHRS and CDR2 YFSETQ. The chain's CDR3 is CASSVWGAAKNIQYF. DNA of the CDR3: TGCGCCAGCAGCGTTTGGGGGGCGGCCAAAAACATTCAGTACTTC.

The sample holds many counts of this clonotype. V gene TRBV7-2 combines with J gene TRBJ1-5; D uncertain. V was trimmed by 6 bases and J by 4 bases, leaving 13 bases between them. Germline assignment: CDR1 SGHTA and CDR2 FQGNSA. The CDR3 contains 14 residues. The CDR3 sequence: CASSQDRWNQPQHF. The CDR3 DNA reads as TGTGCCAGCAGTCAGGACCGATGGAATCAGCCCCAGCATTTT.